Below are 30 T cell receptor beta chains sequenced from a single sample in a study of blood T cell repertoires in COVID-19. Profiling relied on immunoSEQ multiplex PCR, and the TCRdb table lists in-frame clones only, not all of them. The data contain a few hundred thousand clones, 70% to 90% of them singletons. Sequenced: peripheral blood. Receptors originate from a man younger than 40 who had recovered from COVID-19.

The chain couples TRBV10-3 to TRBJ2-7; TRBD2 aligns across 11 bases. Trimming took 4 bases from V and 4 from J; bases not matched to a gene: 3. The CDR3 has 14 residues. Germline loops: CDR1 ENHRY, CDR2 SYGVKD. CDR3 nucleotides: TGTGCCATCAGTGCGACTAGCGGGGCGTACGAGCAGTACTTC. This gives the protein CAISATSGAYEQYF.

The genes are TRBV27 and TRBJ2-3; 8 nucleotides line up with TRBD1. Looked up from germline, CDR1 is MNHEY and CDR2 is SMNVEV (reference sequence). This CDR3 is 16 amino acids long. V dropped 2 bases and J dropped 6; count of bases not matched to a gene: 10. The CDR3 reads CASSLLRGRGFDTQYF. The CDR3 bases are TGTGCCAGCAGTTTACTCAGGGGGCGAGGTTTTGATACGCAGTATTTT.

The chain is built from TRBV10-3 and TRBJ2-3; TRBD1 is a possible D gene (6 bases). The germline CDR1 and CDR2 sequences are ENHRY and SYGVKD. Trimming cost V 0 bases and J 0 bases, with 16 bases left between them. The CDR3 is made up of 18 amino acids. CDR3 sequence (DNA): TGTGCCATCAGTGAGTCGCCGCCCGGGACACCTAGCACAGATACGCAGTATTTT. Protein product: CAISESPPGTPSTDTQYF.

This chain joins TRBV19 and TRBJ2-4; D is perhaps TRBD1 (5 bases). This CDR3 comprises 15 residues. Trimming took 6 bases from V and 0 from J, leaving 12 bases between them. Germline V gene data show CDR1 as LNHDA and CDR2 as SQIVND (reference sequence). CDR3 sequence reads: CASRGQLLAKNIQYF. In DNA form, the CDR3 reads TGTGCCAGTAGGGGGCAGCTTCTAGCCAAAAACATTCAGTACTTC.

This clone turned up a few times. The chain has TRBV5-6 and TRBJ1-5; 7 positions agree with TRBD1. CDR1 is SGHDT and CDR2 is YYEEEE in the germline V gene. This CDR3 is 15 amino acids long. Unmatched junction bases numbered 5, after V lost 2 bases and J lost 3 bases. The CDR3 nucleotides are TGTGCCAGCAGCTTAGGGACAGCGTACAATCAGCCCCAGCATTTT. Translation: CASSLGTAYNQPQHF.

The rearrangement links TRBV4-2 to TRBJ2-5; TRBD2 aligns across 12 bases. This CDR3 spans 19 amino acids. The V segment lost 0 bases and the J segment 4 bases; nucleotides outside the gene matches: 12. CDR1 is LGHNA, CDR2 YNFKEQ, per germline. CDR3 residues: CASSQDLASGGAWGETQYF. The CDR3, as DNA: TGTGCCAGCAGCCAAGATCTGGCTAGCGGGGGGGCCTGGGGAGAGACCCAGTACTTC.

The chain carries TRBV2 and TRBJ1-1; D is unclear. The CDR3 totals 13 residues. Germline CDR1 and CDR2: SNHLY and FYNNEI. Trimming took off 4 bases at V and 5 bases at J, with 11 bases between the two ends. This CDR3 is CASSVERETEAFF. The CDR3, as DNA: TGTGCCAGCAGTGTGGAGAGGGAAACTGAAGCTTTCTTT.

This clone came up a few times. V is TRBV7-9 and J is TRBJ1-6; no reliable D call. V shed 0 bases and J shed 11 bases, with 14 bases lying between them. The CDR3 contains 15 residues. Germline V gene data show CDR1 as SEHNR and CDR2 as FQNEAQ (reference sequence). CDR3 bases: TGTGCCAGCAGCTTAGCGCAGTCCAACATCGCACCCCTCCACTTT. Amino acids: CASSLAQSNIAPLHF. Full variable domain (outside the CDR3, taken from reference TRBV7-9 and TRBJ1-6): DTGVSQNPRHKITKRGQNVTFRCDPISEHNRLYWYRQTLGQGPEFLTYFQNEAQLEKSRLLSDRFSAERPKGSFSTLEIQRTEQGDSAMYLCASSLAQSNIAPLHFGNGTRLTVT.

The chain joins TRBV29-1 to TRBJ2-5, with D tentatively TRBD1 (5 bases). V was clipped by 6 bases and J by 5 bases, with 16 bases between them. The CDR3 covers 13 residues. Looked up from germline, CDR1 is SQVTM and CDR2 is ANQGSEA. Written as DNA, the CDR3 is TGCAGCGTCGCGCTGGGGCAATGGGAGACCCAGTACTTC. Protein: CSVALGQWETQYF. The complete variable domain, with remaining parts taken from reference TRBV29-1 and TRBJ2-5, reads SAVISQKPSRDICQRGTSLTIQCQVDSQVTMMFWYRQQPGQSLTLIATANQGSEATYESGFVIDKFPISRPNLTFSTLTVSNMSPEDSSIYLCSVALGQWETQYFGPGTRLLVL.

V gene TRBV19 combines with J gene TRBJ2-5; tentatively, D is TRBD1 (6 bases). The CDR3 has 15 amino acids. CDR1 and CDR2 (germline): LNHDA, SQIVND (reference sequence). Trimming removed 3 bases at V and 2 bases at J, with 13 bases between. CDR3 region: CASSISPGAQETQYF. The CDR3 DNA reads TGTGCCAGTAGTATTTCGCCAGGGGCTCAAGAGACCCAGTACTTC.

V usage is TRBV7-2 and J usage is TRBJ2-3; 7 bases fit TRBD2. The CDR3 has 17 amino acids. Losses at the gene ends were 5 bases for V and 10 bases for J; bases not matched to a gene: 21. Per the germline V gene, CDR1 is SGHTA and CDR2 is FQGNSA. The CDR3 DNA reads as TGTGCCAGCAGCCCTGTGGGGGGGAGGTCCATCTGGATAGCGCAGTATTTT. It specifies CASSPVGGRSIWIAQYF.

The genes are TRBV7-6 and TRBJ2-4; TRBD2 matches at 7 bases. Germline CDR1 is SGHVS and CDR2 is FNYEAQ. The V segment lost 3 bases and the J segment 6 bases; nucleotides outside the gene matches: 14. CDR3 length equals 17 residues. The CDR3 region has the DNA TGTGCCAGCAGCTTTTCGGCTAGCGGCGAAGCGGGAAACATTCAGTACTTC. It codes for CASSFSASGEAGNIQYF. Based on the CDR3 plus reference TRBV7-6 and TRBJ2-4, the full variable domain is GAGVSQSPRYKVTKRGQDVALRCDPISGHVSLYWYRQALGQGPEFLTYFNYEAQQDKSGLPNDRFSAERPEGSISTLTIQRTEQRDSAMYRCASSFSASGEAGNIQYFGAGTRLSVL.

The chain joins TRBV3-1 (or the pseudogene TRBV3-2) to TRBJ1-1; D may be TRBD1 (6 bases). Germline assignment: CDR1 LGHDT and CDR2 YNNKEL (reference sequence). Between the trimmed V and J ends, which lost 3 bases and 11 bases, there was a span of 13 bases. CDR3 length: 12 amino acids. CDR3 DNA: TGTGCCAGCAGCCAGGGGGCTACTTCGGCTTTCTTT. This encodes CASSQGATSAFF.

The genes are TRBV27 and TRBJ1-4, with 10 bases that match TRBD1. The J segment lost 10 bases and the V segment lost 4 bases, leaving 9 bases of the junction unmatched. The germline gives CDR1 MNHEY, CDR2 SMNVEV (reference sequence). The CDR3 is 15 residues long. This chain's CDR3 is CASSWVGTGVRKLFF. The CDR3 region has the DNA TGTGCCAGCAGTTGGGTCGGGACAGGGGTGCGAAAACTGTTTTTT.

CDR3 DNA sequence: TGTGCCAGTAGTAAGGTAGCGGGGGGGCAGACAGATACGCAGTATTTT. Translating it yields CASSKVAGGQTDTQYF. V gene TRBV19 combines with J gene TRBJ2-3, with 11 bases aligning to TRBD2. V was clipped by 4 bases and J by 3 bases; unmatched bases: 6. Looked up from germline, CDR1 is LNHDA and CDR2 is SQIVND (reference sequence). The CDR3 spans 16 residues.

The CDR3 loop is CASSLGQGNQPQHF. The CDR3 DNA is TGTGCCAGCAGTCTCGGACAGGGAAATCAGCCCCAGCATTTT. The rearrangement joins TRBV28 to TRBJ1-5, with 8 bases aligning to TRBD1. CDR1 MDHEN and CDR2 SYDVKM come from the germline V gene. J was trimmed by 4 bases and V by 5 bases; bases with no gene match: 4. This CDR3 spans 14 amino acids. The complete variable domain, with remaining parts taken from reference TRBV28 and TRBJ1-5, reads DVKVTQSSRYLVKRTGEKVFLECVQDMDHENMFWYRQDPGLGLRLIYFSYDVKMKEKGDIPEGYSVSREKKERFSLILESASTNQTSMYLCASSLGQGNQPQHFGDGTRLSIL.

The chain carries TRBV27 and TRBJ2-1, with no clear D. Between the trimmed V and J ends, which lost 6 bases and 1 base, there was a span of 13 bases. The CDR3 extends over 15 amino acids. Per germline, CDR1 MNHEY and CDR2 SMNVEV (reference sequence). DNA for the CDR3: TGTGCCAGCAGATTGCCCGGAGAGTCCTACAATGAGCAGTTCTTC. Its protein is CASRLPGESYNEQFF.

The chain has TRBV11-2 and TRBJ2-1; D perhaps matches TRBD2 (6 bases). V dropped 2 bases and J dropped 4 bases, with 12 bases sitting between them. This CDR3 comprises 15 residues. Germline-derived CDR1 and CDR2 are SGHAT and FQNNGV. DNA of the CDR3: TGTGCCAGCAGCTTAATGGGACTGGAGTACAATGAGCAGTTCTTC. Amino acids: CASSLMGLEYNEQFF.

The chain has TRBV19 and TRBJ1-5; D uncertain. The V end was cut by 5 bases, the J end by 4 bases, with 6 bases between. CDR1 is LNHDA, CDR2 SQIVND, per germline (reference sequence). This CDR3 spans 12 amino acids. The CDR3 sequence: CASSQANQPQHF. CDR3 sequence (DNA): TGTGCCAGTAGTCAGGCTAATCAGCCCCAGCATTTT.

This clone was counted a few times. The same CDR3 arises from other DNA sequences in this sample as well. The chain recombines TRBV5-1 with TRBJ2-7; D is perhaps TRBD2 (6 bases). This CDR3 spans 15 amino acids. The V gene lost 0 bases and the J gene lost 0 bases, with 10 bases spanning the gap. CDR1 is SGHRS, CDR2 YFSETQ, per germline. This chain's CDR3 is CASSLGGTSSYEQYF. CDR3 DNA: TGCGCCAGCAGCTTGGGCGGGACGAGCTCCTACGAGCAGTACTTC. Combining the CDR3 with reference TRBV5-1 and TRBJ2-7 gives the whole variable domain KAGVTQTPRYLIKTRGQQVTLSCSPISGHRSVSWYQQTPGQGLQFLFEYFSETQRNKGNFPGRFSGRQFSNSRSEMNVSTLELGDSALYLCASSLGGTSSYEQYFGPGTRLTVT.

CDR3 nucleotides: TGTGCCATCAGTGAGTCGAGGGCAGGGGATAACTACGAGCAGTACTTC. It codes for CAISESRAGDNYEQYF. The V gene is TRBV10-3, the J gene TRBJ2-7, with a tentative D call TRBD1 (6 bases). CDR1 and CDR2 (germline): ENHRY, SYGVKD. The CDR3 is 16 amino acids. V was trimmed by 0 bases and J by 3 bases, leaving 15 bases between them.

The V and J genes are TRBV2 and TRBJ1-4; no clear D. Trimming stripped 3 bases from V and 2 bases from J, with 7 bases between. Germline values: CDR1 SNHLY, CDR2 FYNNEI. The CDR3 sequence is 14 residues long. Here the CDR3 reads CASSDPSTNEKLFF. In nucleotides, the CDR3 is TGTGCCAGCAGTGACCCGTCGACTAATGAAAAACTGTTTTTT.

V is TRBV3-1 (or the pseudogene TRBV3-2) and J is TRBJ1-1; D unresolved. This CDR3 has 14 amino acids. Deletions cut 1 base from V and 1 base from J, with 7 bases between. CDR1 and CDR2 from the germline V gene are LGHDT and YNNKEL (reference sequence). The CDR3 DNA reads TGTGCCAGCAGCCAAGCCAGATCGAACACTGAAGCTTTCTTT. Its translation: CASSQARSNTEAFF.

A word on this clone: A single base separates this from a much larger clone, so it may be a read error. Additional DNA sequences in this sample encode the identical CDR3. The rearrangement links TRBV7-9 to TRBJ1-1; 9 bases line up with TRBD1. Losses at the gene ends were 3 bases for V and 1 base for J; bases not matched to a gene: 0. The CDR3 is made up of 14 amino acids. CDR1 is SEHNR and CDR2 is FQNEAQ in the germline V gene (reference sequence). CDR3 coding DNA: TGTGCCAGCAGCTTGGGACAGGGGAACACTGAAGCTTTCTTT. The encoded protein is CASSLGQGNTEAFF.

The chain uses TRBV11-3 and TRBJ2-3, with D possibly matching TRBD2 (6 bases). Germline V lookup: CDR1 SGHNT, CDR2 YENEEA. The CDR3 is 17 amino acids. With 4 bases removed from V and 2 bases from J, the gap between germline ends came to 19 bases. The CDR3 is CASSSRGAGTSTDTQYF. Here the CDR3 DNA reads TGTGCCAGCAGCTCCCGCGGCGCGGGGACGTCCACAGATACGCAGTATTTT. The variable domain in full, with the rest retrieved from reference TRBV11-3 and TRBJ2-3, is EAGVVQSPRYKIIEKKQPVAFWCNPISGHNTLYWYLQNLGQGPELLIRYENEEAVDDSQLPKDRFSAERLKGVDSTLKIQPAELGDSAVYLCASSSRGAGTSTDTQYFGPGTRLTVL.

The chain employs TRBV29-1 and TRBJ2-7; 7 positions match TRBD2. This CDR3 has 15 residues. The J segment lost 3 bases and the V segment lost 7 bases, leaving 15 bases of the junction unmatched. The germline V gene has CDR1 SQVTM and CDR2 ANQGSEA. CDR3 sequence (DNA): TGCAGCGCCACCCACCGGGACTATCTCTACTACGAGCAGTACTTC. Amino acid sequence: CSATHRDYLYYEQYF.

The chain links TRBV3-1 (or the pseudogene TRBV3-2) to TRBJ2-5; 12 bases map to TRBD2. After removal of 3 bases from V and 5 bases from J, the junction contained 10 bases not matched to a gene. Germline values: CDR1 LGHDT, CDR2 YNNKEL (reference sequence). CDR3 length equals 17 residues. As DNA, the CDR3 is TGTGCCAGCAGCCAGGGTTGGACTAGCGGGGCGGGGGAGACCCAGTACTTC. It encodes CASSQGWTSGAGETQYF.

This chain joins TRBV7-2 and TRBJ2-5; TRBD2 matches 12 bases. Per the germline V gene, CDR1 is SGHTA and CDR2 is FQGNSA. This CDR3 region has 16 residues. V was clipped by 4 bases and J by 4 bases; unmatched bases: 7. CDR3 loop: CASSSRTSGVGETQYF. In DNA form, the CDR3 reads TGTGCCAGCAGCTCCCGGACTAGCGGGGTGGGAGAGACCCAGTACTTC. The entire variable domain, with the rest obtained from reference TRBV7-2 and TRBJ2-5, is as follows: GAGVSQSPSNKVTEKGKDVELRCDPISGHTALYWYRQSLGQGLEFLIYFQGNSAPDKSGLPSDRFSAERTGGSVSTLTIQRTQQEDSAVYLCASSSRTSGVGETQYFGPGTRLLVL.

The CDR3 DNA reads as TGTGCCAGCAGCCCAGGAGGGGATCGGCGTGGAGGCTACACCTTC. Its protein is CASSPGGDRRGGYTF. The chain couples TRBV6-4 to TRBJ1-2, with D tentatively TRBD1 (5 bases). Trimming cost V 6 bases and J 8 bases, with 22 bases left between them. The CDR3 covers 15 residues. Germline-derived CDR1 and CDR2 are MRHNA and SNTAGT.

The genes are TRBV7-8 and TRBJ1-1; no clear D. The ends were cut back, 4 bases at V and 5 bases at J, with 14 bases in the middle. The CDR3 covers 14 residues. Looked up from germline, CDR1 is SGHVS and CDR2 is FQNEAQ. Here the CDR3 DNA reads TGTGCCAGCAGCTCCACCCGCGCGATGACTGAAGCTTTCTTT. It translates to CASSSTRAMTEAFF.